This TCR beta chain was recovered during a study of response to subunit inactivated influenza vaccine. This clonotype was recorded a few times. The CDR3 is 16 residues long. Losses at the gene ends were 0 bases for V and 6 bases for J; bases not matched to a gene: 5. Germline V lookup: CDR1 SGHKS, CDR2 YYEKEE (reference sequence). Using its own MiXCR run on the RT-PCR reads, TCRdb lists one record per CDR3 protein. The repertoire consists of more than 550,000 distinct CDR3 sequences, with approximately 12% occurring once and the leading ten covering about 10%. The starting material was PBMCs from blood, obtained on the day of vaccination. The chain has TRBV5-5 and TRBJ2-2; 10 bases agree with TRBD2. The sequence came from a man between 50 and 59 years old who received an inactivated influenza vaccine. The CDR3 here is CASSLAPSGSSGELFF. The CDR3 DNA reads TGTGCCAGCAGCTTGGCCCCTAGCGGGAGCTCCGGGGAGCTGTTTTTT.